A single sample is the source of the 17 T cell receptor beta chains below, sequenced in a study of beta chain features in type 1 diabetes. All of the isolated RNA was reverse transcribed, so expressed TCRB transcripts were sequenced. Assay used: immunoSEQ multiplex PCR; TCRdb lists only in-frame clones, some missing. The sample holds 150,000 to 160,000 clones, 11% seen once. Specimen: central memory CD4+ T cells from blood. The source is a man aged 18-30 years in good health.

The CDR3 DNA follows: TGTGCCAGCAGCTTAGCGGGACTAGCGGGGGTGGAGACCCAGTACTTC. Its translation: CASSLAGLAGVETQYF. The chain is built from TRBV7-2 and TRBJ2-5, with TRBD2 identical over 14 bases. The V gene end was trimmed by 0 bases and the J gene end by 5 bases; junction bases not matched to a gene: 2. The germline V gene has CDR1 SGHTA and CDR2 FQGNSA. This CDR3 comprises 16 residues.

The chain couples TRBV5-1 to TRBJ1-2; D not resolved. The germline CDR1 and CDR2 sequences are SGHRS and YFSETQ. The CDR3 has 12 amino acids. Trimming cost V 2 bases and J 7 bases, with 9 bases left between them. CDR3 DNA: TGCGCCAGCAGCTTCAGCGAGGGTGGCTACACCTTC. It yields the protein CASSFSEGGYTF.

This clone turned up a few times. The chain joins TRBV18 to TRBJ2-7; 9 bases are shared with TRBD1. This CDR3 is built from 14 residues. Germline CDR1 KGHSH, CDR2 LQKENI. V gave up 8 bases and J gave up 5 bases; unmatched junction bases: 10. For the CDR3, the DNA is TGTGCCAGCCGAACGGGGGACAGGGACGACGAGCAGTACTTC. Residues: CASRTGDRDDEQYF. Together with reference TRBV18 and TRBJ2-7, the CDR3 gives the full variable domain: NAGVMQNPRHLVRRRGQEARLRCSPMKGHSHVYWYRQLPEEGLKFMVYLQKENIIDESGMPKERFSAEFPKEGPSILRIQQVVRGDSAAYFCASRTGDRDDEQYFGPGTRLTVT.

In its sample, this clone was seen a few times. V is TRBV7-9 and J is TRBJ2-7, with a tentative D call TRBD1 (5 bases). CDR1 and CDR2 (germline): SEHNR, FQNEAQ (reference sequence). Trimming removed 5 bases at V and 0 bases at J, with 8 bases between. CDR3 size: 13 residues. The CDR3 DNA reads TGTGCCAGCAGCCTGACAGCCTCCTACGAGCAGTACTTC. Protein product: CASSLTASYEQYF.

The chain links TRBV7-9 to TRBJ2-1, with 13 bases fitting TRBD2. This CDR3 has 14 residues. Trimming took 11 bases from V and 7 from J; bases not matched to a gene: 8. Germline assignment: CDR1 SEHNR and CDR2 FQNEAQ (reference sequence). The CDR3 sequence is CAGWTSGSRNEQFF. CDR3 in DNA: TGTGCCGGATGGACTAGCGGGAGTAGGAATGAGCAGTTCTTC.

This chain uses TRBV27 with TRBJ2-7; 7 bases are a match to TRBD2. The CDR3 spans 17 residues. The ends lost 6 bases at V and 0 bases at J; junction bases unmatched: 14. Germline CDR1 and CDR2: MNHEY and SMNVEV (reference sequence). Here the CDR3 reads CASSRTRSASGSYEQYF. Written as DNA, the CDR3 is TGTGCCAGCAGCCGTACTAGGTCGGCTAGCGGCTCCTACGAGCAGTACTTC.

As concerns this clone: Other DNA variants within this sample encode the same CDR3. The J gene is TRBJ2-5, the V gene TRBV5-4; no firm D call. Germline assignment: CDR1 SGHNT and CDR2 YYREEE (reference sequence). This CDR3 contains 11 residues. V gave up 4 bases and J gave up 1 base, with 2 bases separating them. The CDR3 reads CASSLQETQYF. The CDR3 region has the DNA TGTGCCAGCAGCCTCCAAGAGACCCAGTACTTC. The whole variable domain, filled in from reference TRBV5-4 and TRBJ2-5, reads ETGVTQSPTHLIKTRGQQVTLRCSSQSGHNTVSWYQQALGQGPQFIFQYYREEENGRGNFPPRFSGLQFPNYSSELNVNALELDDSALYLCASSLQETQYFGPGTRLLVL.

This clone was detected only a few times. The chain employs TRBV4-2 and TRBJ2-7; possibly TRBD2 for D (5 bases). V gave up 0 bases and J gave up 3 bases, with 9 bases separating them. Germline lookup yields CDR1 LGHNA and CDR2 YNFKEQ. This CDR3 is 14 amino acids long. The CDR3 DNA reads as TGTGCCAGCAGCCAAGAACTCCGGGACTACGAGCAGTACTTC. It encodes CASSQELRDYEQYF.

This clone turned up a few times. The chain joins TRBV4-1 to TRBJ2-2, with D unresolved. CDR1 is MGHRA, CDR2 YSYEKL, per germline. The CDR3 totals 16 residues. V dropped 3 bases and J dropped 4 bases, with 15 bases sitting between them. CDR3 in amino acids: CASSQGRFRATGELFF. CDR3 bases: TGCGCCAGCAGCCAGGGCCGGTTCCGAGCCACCGGGGAGCTGTTTTTT.

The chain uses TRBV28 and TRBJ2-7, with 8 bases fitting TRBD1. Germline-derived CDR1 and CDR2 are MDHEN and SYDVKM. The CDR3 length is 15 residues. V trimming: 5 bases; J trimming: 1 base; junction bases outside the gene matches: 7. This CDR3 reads CASSSKGQGSYEQYF. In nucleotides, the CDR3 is TGTGCCAGCAGTAGTAAAGGACAGGGATCCTACGAGCAGTACTTC.

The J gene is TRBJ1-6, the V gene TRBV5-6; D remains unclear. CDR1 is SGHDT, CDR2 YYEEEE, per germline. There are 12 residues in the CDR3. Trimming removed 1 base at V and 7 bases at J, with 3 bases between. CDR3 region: CASSLMNSPLHF. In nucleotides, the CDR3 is TGTGCCAGCAGCTTGATGAATTCACCCCTCCACTTT.

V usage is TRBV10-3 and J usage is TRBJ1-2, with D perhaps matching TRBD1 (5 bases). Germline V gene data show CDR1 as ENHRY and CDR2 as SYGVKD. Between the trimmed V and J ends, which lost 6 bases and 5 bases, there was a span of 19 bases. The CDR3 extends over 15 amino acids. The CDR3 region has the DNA TGTGCCATCAGCCAAAGGGGAGGCTCTATATATGGCTACACCTTC. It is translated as CAISQRGGSIYGYTF.

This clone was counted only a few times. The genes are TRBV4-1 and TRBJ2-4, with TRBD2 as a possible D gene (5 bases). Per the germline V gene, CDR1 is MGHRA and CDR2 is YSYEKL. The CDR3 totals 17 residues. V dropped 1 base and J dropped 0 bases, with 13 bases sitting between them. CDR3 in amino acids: CASSQVGGFLAKNIQYF. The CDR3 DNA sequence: TGCGCCAGCAGCCAAGTAGGAGGATTCTTAGCCAAAAACATTCAGTACTTC.

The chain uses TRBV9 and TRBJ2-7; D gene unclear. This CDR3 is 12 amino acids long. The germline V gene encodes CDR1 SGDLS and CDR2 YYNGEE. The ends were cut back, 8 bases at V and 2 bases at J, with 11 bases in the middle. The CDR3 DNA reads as TGTGCCAGGATGACACATCCCTACGAGCAGTACTTC. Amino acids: CARMTHPYEQYF.

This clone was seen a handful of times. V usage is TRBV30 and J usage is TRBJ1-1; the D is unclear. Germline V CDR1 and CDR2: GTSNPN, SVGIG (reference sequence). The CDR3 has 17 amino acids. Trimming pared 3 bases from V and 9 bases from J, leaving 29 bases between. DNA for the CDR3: TGTGCCTGGAGCGCGCCCCCGGCCCACCCTTACCTTGGACAAGCTTTCTTT. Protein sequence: CAWSAPPAHPYLGQAFF.

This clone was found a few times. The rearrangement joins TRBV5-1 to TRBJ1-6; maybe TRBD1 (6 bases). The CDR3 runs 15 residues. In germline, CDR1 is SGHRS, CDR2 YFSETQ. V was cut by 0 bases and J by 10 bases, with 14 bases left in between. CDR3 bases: TGCGCCAGCAGCTTGGTGGGGGCGCTGGAATCACCCCTCCACTTT. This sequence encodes CASSLVGALESPLHF.

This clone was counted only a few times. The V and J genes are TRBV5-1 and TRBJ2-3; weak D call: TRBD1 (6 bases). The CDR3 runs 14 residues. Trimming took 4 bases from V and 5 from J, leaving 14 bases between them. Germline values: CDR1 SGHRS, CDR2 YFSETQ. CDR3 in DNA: TGCGCCAGCAGCCAACAGGGTTGGGGAGATACGCAGTATTTT. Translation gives CASSQQGWGDTQYF.